This TCR beta chain stems from a study of T cell changes during pregnancy in multiple sclerosis. The CDR3 loop spans 14 amino acids. With 2 bases clipped from V and 7 bases from J, the junction kept 2 bases outside the gene matches. CDR1 is KGHSH and CDR2 is LQKENI in the germline V gene. Using immunoSEQ multiplex PCR, the repertoire was profiled, and TCRdb retains in-frame clones only, with some absent. Altogether 69,000 or so clones are present, over 80% being singletons, with the ten largest covering around 2%. Sequencing was performed on peripheral blood, taken in the third trimester of pregnancy. The chain recombines TRBV18 with TRBJ1-2; 12 positions agree with TRBD1. This receptor was taken from a female donor in good health, enrolled as a control in a pregnancy study. CDR3 sequence reads: CASSPRDRGLGYTF. For the CDR3, the DNA is TGTGCCAGCTCACCAAGGGACAGGGGGCTTGGCTACACCTTC.